The next 28 T cell receptor beta chains were all read from a single sample in a study of T cell responses to AZD1222 COVID-19 vaccine. Here immunoSEQ multiplex PCR was the method, and the copy in TCRdb shows in-frame clones only, minus some. The table records 110,000 or so clones, roughly 90% of them present only once. The specimen comprised peripheral blood, sampled 28 days after the second dose of the MenACWY control vaccine. These TCRs come from an adult who received the MenACWY meningococcal vaccine as a control.

The chain combines TRBV7-2 with TRBJ2-2; tentatively, D is TRBD2 (6 bases). The ends were cut back, 4 bases at V and 6 bases at J, with 24 bases in the middle. This CDR3 region has 18 residues. Germline V gene data show CDR1 as SGHTA and CDR2 as FQGNSA. The CDR3 reads CASSSIGRSHYGPGELFF. Here the CDR3 DNA reads TGTGCCAGCAGCTCGATAGGGAGGTCCCACTATGGACCCGGGGAGCTGTTTTTT.

This chain uses TRBV12-3 or TRBV12-4 with TRBJ2-3; no clear D. The CDR3 length is 12 residues. The germline V and J ends were trimmed by 4 bases and 4 bases, with 6 bases remaining between them. In DNA, the CDR3 is TGTGCCAGCAGTTCGAACTCAGATACGCAGTATTTT. It translates to CASSSNSDTQYF.

The chain combines TRBV10-1 with TRBJ2-3; 11 positions agree with TRBD2. Germline CDR1 is WNHNN and CDR2 is SYGVQD (reference sequence). J lost 1 base, V lost 4 bases, and 13 bases had no gene match. The CDR3 covers 19 residues. This chain's CDR3 is CASSGAELAGGRRTDTQYF. In nucleotides, the CDR3 is TGCGCCAGCAGTGGAGCAGAGCTAGCGGGGGGCCGCCGCACAGATACGCAGTATTTT.

This chain joins TRBV6-2 or TRBV6-3 and TRBJ2-1; D could derive from TRBD1 or TRBD2 (6 bases each). The CDR3 extends over 14 amino acids. V shed 6 bases and J shed 4 bases, with 13 bases lying between them. Germline-derived CDR1 and CDR2 are MNHEY and SVGEGT. CDR3 residues: CASSPGGDYNEQFF. CDR3 in DNA: TGTGCCAGCAGCCCCGGGGGCGATTACAATGAGCAGTTCTTC.

The count of this clone is one. V usage is TRBV2 and J usage is TRBJ2-1; D is perhaps TRBD1 (5 bases). Germline V gene lookup returns CDR1 SNHLY and CDR2 FYNNEI. The V end lost 10 bases, the J end lost 0 bases, and 13 bases lay between the germline ends. The CDR3 totals 14 residues. This CDR3 is CATANRGSYNEQFF. The CDR3 nucleotides read TGTGCCACCGCAAATAGGGGCTCCTACAATGAGCAGTTCTTC.

The V gene is TRBV9, the J gene TRBJ2-1; no clear D. Looked up from germline, CDR1 is SGDLS and CDR2 is YYNGEE. Between the trimmed V and J ends, which lost 4 bases and 9 bases, there was a span of 14 bases. The CDR3 has 13 residues. CDR3 in DNA: TGTGCCAGCAGCCTTCACTTGGCAGGTGAGCAGTTCTTC. As protein: CASSLHLAGEQFF.

This rearrangement joins TRBV6-5 to TRBJ2-2; TRBD2 matches at 13 bases. Germline loops: CDR1 MNHEY, CDR2 SVGAGI. The CDR3 runs to 15 residues. Trimming took 9 bases from V and 6 from J; bases not matched to a gene: 7. The DNA for the CDR3 is TGTGCCAGTAAACTAGCGGGAGGGCCGGCCGGGGAGCTGTTTTTT. This translates into CASKLAGGPAGELFF.

The chain is built from TRBV27 and TRBJ2-1; no clear D. Germline V CDR1 and CDR2: MNHEY, SMNVEV (reference sequence). The V end was cut by 1 base, the J end by 5 bases, with 12 bases between. The CDR3 consists of 15 residues. Here the CDR3 DNA reads TGTGCCAGCAGTTTATGGCCAACCACCCACAATGAGCAGTTCTTC. Its translation: CASSLWPTTHNEQFF.

In regard to this clone: A read error may produce the germline difference seen at one junction end. This chain connects TRBV6-5 to TRBJ1-4; D is unresolved. CDR1 and CDR2 from the germline V gene are MNHEY and SVGAGI. The CDR3 runs 15 residues. The CDR3 here is CASSFSGATNEKLFF. The CDR3 coding sequence is TGTGCCAGTAGTTTTTCGGGCGCAACTAATGAAAAACTGTTTTTT.

The rearrangement joins TRBV27 to TRBJ2-1; 10 positions match TRBD1. The CDR3 has 15 amino acids. Per germline, CDR1 MNHEY and CDR2 SMNVEV (reference sequence). V was pared by 4 bases and J by 10 bases, with 10 bases of the junction left unmatched. CDR3 amino acids: CASSYGTGVGGEQFF. CDR3 bases: TGTGCCAGCAGTTATGGGACAGGGGTAGGAGGAGAGCAGTTCTTC.

The CDR3: CASSKGGTYGYTF. As DNA, the CDR3 is TGTGCCAGTAGTAAAGGGGGTACCTATGGCTACACCTTC. V usage is TRBV19 and J usage is TRBJ1-2; a possible D gene is TRBD1 (6 bases). Germline V gene sequence: CDR1 LNHDA, CDR2 SQIVND (reference sequence). V dropped 4 bases and J dropped 4 bases, with 10 bases sitting between them. The CDR3 covers 13 residues.

The V gene is TRBV7-6, the J gene TRBJ2-1, with 13 bases matching TRBD2. The CDR3 loop spans 18 amino acids. Looked up from germline, CDR1 is SGHVS and CDR2 is FNYEAQ. V shed 4 bases and J 9 bases; nucleotides not matched to a gene: 15. The CDR3 sequence: CASSSYPKTSGRFGEQFF. In nucleotides, the CDR3 is TGTGCCAGCAGCTCTTACCCCAAGACTAGCGGGAGGTTTGGTGAGCAGTTCTTC.

The chain links TRBV28 to TRBJ2-7; D remains unclear. Looked up from germline, CDR1 is MDHEN and CDR2 is SYDVKM. The CDR3 totals 14 residues. V lost 3 bases and J 5 bases, leaving 14 bases between the germline ends. As DNA, the CDR3 is TGTGCCAGCAGTTTTCAGTCCATCAGTAACGAGCAGTACTTC. This gives the protein CASSFQSISNEQYF.

The V call is TRBV4-3, the J call TRBJ2-6; 8 bases are shared with TRBD1. Germline V gene sequence: CDR1 LGHNA, CDR2 YSLEER. The V segment lost 3 bases and the J segment 4 bases; nucleotides outside the gene matches: 5. This CDR3 contains 16 residues. The CDR3 is CASSHDRGAGANVLTF. The CDR3 nucleotides read TGCGCCAGCAGCCATGACAGGGGCGCCGGGGCCAACGTCCTGACTTTC.

CDR3: CASSAQGSTDTQYF. DNA of the CDR3: TGTGCCAGCAGCGCACAGGGTAGTACAGATACGCAGTATTTT. The V call is TRBV13, the J call TRBJ2-3; TRBD1 might be the D (6 bases). With 5 bases removed from V and 3 bases from J, the gap between germline ends came to 12 bases. CDR1 is PRHDT, CDR2 FYEKMQ, per germline (reference sequence). This CDR3 region has 14 residues.

The chain combines TRBV7-9 with TRBJ1-4; unclear D gene. Germline V CDR1 and CDR2: SEHNR, FQNEAQ (reference sequence). Deletions cut 1 base from V and 8 bases from J, with 14 bases between. The CDR3 extends over 15 amino acids. The CDR3 DNA reads as TGTGCCAGCAGCTTAGTCGAGTCAGGAGGAGAAAAACTGTTTTTT. This gives the protein CASSLVESGGEKLFF.

This chain links TRBV6-5 with TRBJ2-1, with D possibly being TRBD1 or TRBD2 (5 bases each). CDR1 and CDR2 (germline): MNHEY, SVGAGI. The CDR3 is 15 amino acids. The germline V and J ends were trimmed by 6 bases and 4 bases, with 16 bases remaining between them. In DNA form, the CDR3 reads TGTGCCAGCAGCCGTGCCGGGACGGAATACAATGAGCAGTTCTTC. Its protein product is CASSRAGTEYNEQFF.

The chain carries TRBV4-2 and TRBJ1-3, with 9 bases that match TRBD1. The CDR3 is made up of 15 amino acids. V lost 5 bases to trimming and J lost 6 bases; unmatched junction nucleotides: 8. Germline values: CDR1 LGHNA, CDR2 YNFKEQ. The CDR3 is CASSKGTGSENTIYF. DNA for the CDR3: TGTGCCAGCAGCAAGGGGACAGGGAGTGAAAACACCATATATTTT.

The rearrangement joins TRBV6-1 to TRBJ1-6; D may be TRBD1 (5 bases). The germline gives CDR1 MNHNS, CDR2 SASEGT. With 2 bases removed from V and 8 bases from J, the gap between germline ends came to 10 bases. The CDR3 spans 14 residues. The CDR3 loop is CASSEFGGDSPLHF. The CDR3 DNA is TGTGCCAGCAGTGAATTTGGGGGAGATTCACCCCTCCACTTT.

The V gene is TRBV18, the J gene TRBJ2-7, with 10 bases fitting TRBD1. J lost 4 bases, V lost 5 bases, and 8 bases had no gene match. This CDR3 has 15 amino acids. Looked up from germline, CDR1 is KGHSH and CDR2 is LQKENI. The CDR3 region has the DNA TGTGCCAGCTCATACATGACAGGGGGCCGATACGAGCAGTACGTC. It codes for CASSYMTGGRYEQYV.

This chain uses TRBV6-6 with TRBJ1-2; D remains unclear. Between the trimmed V and J ends, which lost 8 bases and 4 bases, there was a span of 11 bases. Germline V gives CDR1 MNHNY, CDR2 SVGAGI (reference sequence). The CDR3 contains 12 residues. CDR3 protein: CASHGRTYGYTF. The CDR3 DNA reads as TGTGCCAGCCATGGCAGGACCTATGGCTACACCTTC.

The rearrangement joins TRBV27 to TRBJ2-5, with D tentatively TRBD1 (6 bases). V lost 2 bases and J lost 2, with 12 bases in between. The CDR3 has 15 amino acids. Germline CDR1 is MNHEY and CDR2 is SMNVEV (reference sequence). The CDR3 DNA sequence: TGTGCCAGCAGTTTAAACAGGGTTCCTCAAGAGACCCAGTACTTC. Protein product: CASSLNRVPQETQYF.

The V gene is TRBV27, the J gene TRBJ1-2, with D maybe TRBD1 (5 bases). Germline lookup yields CDR1 MNHEY and CDR2 SMNVEV (reference sequence). V lost 3 bases to trimming and J lost 0 bases, with 11 bases between them. This CDR3 has 15 residues. The DNA for the CDR3 is TGTGCCAGCAGTTTTTCGACGACAGCTAACTATGGCTACACCTTC. Protein sequence: CASSFSTTANYGYTF.

The V call is TRBV6-2 or TRBV6-3, the J call TRBJ2-2, with 8 bases identical to TRBD1. The CDR3 loop spans 15 amino acids. J was trimmed by 3 bases and V by 6 bases; bases with no gene match: 6. Germline values: CDR1 MNHEY, CDR2 SVGEGT. The CDR3 DNA sequence: TGTGCCAGCAGCCCCGGGACAGGTGACACCGGGGAGCTGTTTTTT. Its protein product is CASSPGTGDTGELFF.

The chain recombines TRBV7-9 with TRBJ1-4; D gene unclear. Germline V gives CDR1 SEHNR, CDR2 FQNEAQ (reference sequence). V dropped 8 bases and J dropped 5 bases, with 21 bases sitting between them. The CDR3 loop spans 16 amino acids. DNA of the CDR3: TGTGCCAGCGGGAGCGGGCCCGAGAGCCGCAATGAAAAACTGTTTTTT. Its translation is CASGSGPESRNEKLFF.

The V call is TRBV6-5, the J call TRBJ2-5, with D hard to call. Trimming took 6 bases from V and 1 from J, leaving 15 bases between them. Germline V gene lookup returns CDR1 MNHEY and CDR2 SVGAGI. The CDR3 is 15 residues long. DNA for the CDR3: TGTGCCAGCAGCCAGAGAATGACTGCCCAAGAGACCCAGTACTTC. This encodes CASSQRMTAQETQYF.

The V and J genes are TRBV27 and TRBJ2-1, with 9 bases aligning to TRBD2. From germline, CDR1 is MNHEY and CDR2 SMNVEV (reference sequence). The CDR3 runs to 15 residues. V dropped 8 bases and J dropped 3; count of bases not matched to a gene: 8. The CDR3 protein is CASSDFSGSYNEQFF. DNA of the CDR3: TGTGCCAGCTCGGACTTTAGCGGGAGCTACAATGAGCAGTTCTTC.

The chain recombines TRBV30 with TRBJ1-5; unclear D gene. The CDR3 sequence is 15 residues long. CDR1 and CDR2 from the germline V gene are GTSNPN and SVGIG (reference sequence). The V end lost 4 bases, the J end lost 1 base, and 14 bases lay between the germline ends. CDR3 bases: TGTGCCTGGAATCCCTCGACGGGGAGCAATCAGCCCCAGCATTTT. As protein: CAWNPSTGSNQPQHF.